This T cell receptor beta chain emerged from a study of blood T cell repertoires in COVID-19. Study at large: Italy, Spain and the United States were the sources of the convalescent and acute COVID-19 samples. PBMCs, B-cell-depleted T cells, or T cells provided the cDNA or gDNA that made up the material.

Data came from immunoSEQ multiplex PCR; TCRdb stores just in-frame clones and leaves some out. The sample includes just over 150,000 clones, 80% to 95% of them seen just once. The receptor was isolated from a man aged 25 to 40 with COVID-19, enrolled during active disease. The specimen was peripheral blood.

Here the CDR3 reads CASSPSTGGANEQYF. The DNA for the CDR3 is TGTGCCAGCTCACCCTCGACAGGGGGCGCCAACGAGCAGTACTTC. The chain employs TRBV18 and TRBJ2-7; 10 nucleotides match TRBD1. This CDR3 has 15 residues. Germline trimming cut 3 bases from V and 5 bases from J; bases unmatched to any gene: 7. Germline V gives CDR1 KGHSH, CDR2 LQKENI.